Listed below are T cell receptor beta chains from one sample, sequenced in a study of vaccination and CD4 T cells after COVID-19. Each CDR3 protein gets one entry after TCRdb re-called the PCR reads with MiXCR. The sample holds 9,000 to 10,000 distinct CDR3 sequences, about 36% seen once. These receptors have no identified antigens. Sequenced material: CD4+ T cells from blood, cultured in vitro. The receptor source for this set is a human donor in good health. The CDR3 runs from the conserved cysteine through the conserved F or W. A D gene is named only where the DNA matches it firmly. The size entry is marked missing in some rows and otherwise reads once, few, many or a size class.

clone size | D gene | V gene | CDR3 protein
few | . | TRBV7-6 | CASSLDSILGGELFF
. | TRBD2 | TRBV6-8 | CANSGTSGREQYF
few | . | TRBV24-1 | CATSDTLARRDEQFF
few | . | TRBV6-1 | CASSPWGNQPQHF
few | TRBD1 | TRBV10-3 | CATQGQGYEQYF
. | . | TRBV19 | CASTPRGRGYGQPQHF
few | TRBD1 | TRBV7-9 | CASSYPKPDRVSMETQYF
. | . | TRBV7-7 | CASSLVSYQETQYF
. | . | TRBV20-1 | CSAMTGQGPSYEQYF
. | TRBD2 | TRBV7-2 | CASSSGAGVRGEQYF
. | TRBD2 | TRBV28 | CASSPPAGGSYEQYF
. | TRBD2 | TRBV6-1 | CASSEVTSGGTQYF
. | TRBD1 | TRBV6-2/TRBV6-3 | CASSYWDREEDEQYF
. | TRBD1 | TRBV5-1 | CASSRDRGNNSPLHF
. | TRBD1 | TRBV5-6 | CASSFHRGGTDTQYF
. | . | TRBV28 | CASSLYPPKGAFF
. | . | TRBV20-1 | CSAKRISSYNEQFF
. | . | TRBV20-1 | CSAIRGGIRADTQYF
. | . | TRBV20-1 | CSAPQNPGAPWSPQHF
. | . | TRBV7-2 | CASSLAPSTPTYEQYF
few | . | TRBV20-1 | CSARKTVSGNTIYF
. | TRBD2 | TRBV7-2 | CASSPRLAGVLVGTDTQYF
. | TRBD1 | TRBV20-1 | CSADRGAGGNYGYTF
few | . | TRBV7-9 | CASSEQGISTDTQYF
few | . | TRBV7-8 | CASSLAVVRRANQPQHF
few | . | TRBV20-1 | CSARDYRSDEAFF
few | TRBD1 | TRBV20-1 | CSARSPRQGTYEQYF
. | TRBD2 | TRBV5-1 | CASSLVLAEETQYF
. | TRBD1 | TRBV6-5 | CASSSGQSFTDTQYF
. | TRBD2 | TRBV6-1 | CASSEANLLAGQETQYF
. | TRBD1 | TRBV6-8 | CASSRSPGQGNGYTF
. | . | TRBV5-1 | CASSLVSVQETQYF
. | TRBD1 | TRBV10-2 | CASSESSGGYGYTF
few | . | TRBV7-3 | CASSNRVNTEAFF
. | . | TRBV7-9 | CASRFGPGELFF
. | . | TRBV7-2 | CASSGVGPRGDTQYF
few | . | TRBV6-1 | CASISGSGYNEQFF
few | TRBD1 | TRBV19 | CASSIEDRGLAGELFF
few | . | TRBV20-1 | CSAKVPDGLINQPQHF
. | . | TRBV4-2 | CASSTTDGFNQPQHF
few | . | TRBV11-2 | CASSLGQDTTDTQYF
. | TRBD1 | TRBV28 | CASSFPNRGRSRNSPLHF
. | TRBD2 | TRBV6-1 | CASSTGLAYTGELFF
few | . | TRBV19 | CASSTDHYNYGYTF
few | . | TRBV20-1 | CSGEHRQGHTEAFF
. | . | TRBV7-2 | CASSPNSAGNTIYF
. | . | TRBV27 | CASSSRDGSSGNTIYF
. | TRBD2 | TRBV6-5 | CASSYLADYEQYF
once | TRBD1 | TRBV9 | CASSLTGTGRYEQYF
. | . | TRBV6-2/TRBV6-3 | CASSARIGGDEQFF
few | . | TRBV24-1 | CATSDPRAGQETQYF
. | TRBD1 | TRBV5-8 | CASSPGQGWPSYEQYF
. | . | TRBV10-3 | CASELADTQYF